This T cell receptor (beta chain) was captured by sequencing in a study of graft-versus-host responses after intestinal transplantation. Background on the study: Recipients had transplants, and these were multivisceral, liver-intestinal, or isolated intestinal. Anti-thymocyte globulin induction was given to all recipients, followed by tacrolimus and steroids for approximately three years.

Study results and limitations: Early HvG declines after transplant were associated with peak circulating GvH clone levels. Ileal or blood samples showed some GvH clones first, and such clones were also found in recipient marrow.

Data came from immunoSEQ multiplex PCR; TCRdb stores just in-frame clones and leaves some out. The sample shows tens of thousands of clones, about 86% of them seen only once. The J segment lost 5 bases and the V segment lost 2 bases, leaving 8 bases of the junction unmatched. Germline V gives CDR1 SQVTM, CDR2 ANQGSEA. The CDR3 extends over 14 amino acids. Note on this clone: No antigen is known for it.

The J gene is TRBJ1-1, the V gene TRBV29-1; TRBD1 aligns across 7 bases. The source is a human donor who received an intestinal transplant. This material consisted of unstimulated CD8+ T cells sorted from spleen or lymph node cells, taken before intestinal transplant. This CDR3 is CSVEPRTGWTEAFF. For the CDR3, the DNA is TGCAGCGTTGAACCCAGGACAGGCTGGACTGAAGCTTTCTTT.